The 29 T cell receptor beta chains in this list originate from one sample, sequenced in a study of T cells in women clearing cervical HPV infection. Here immunoSEQ multiplex PCR was the method, and the copy in TCRdb shows in-frame clones only, minus some. The table lists some 39,000 clones. Sequenced material: blood buffy coat. The receptors shown here come from a woman aged 18 to 75 with a cervical HPV16 infection that either progressed to CIN3+ or cleared (not recorded which).

Concerning this clone itself: The CDR3 end falls 3 residues outside the read, so it is completed with the germline J gene. This rearrangement joins TRBV19 to TRBJ2-3; 9 nucleotides agree with TRBD2. The germline V gene has CDR1 LNHDA and CDR2 SQIVND (reference sequence). CDR3 length: 16 residues. The V segment lost 5 bases and the J segment 6 bases; nucleotides outside the gene matches: 12. Here the CDR3 reads CASSPSGRGGLDTQYF. Partial CDR3 DNA: TGTGCCAGTAGTCCCAGTGGGCGGGGGGGCTTGGATACG.

As regards this clone: The missing CDR3 end, 3 residues past where the read stops, is filled in from the germline J gene. The rearrangement joins TRBV18 to TRBJ2-3; 8 positions match TRBD2. There are 18 residues in the CDR3. The V gene end was trimmed by 0 bases and the J gene end by 2 bases; junction bases not matched to a gene: 10. CDR1 is KGHSH and CDR2 is LQKENI in the germline V gene. The chain's CDR3 is CASSPPGALADFTDTQYF. CDR3 DNA (partial): TGTGCCAGCTCACCACCGGGGGCACTAGCGGATTTCACAGATACG.

Concerning this clone itself: The missing CDR3 end, 3 residues past where the read stops, is filled in from the germline J gene. The V and J genes are TRBV5-6 and TRBJ2-2; D is uncertain. The CDR3 sequence is 15 residues long. The germline CDR1 and CDR2 sequences are SGHDT and YYEEEE. Trimming left V 0 bases short and J 4 bases short, with 10 bases between. This CDR3 is CASSLVDISTGELFF. CDR3 DNA (partial): TGTGCCAGCAGCTTGGTCGACATCTCCACCGGGGAG. The complete variable domain, with remaining parts taken from reference TRBV5-6 and TRBJ2-2, reads DAGVTQSPTHLIKTRGQQVTLRCSPKSGHDTVSWYQQALGQGPQFIFQYYEEEERQRGNFPDRFSGHQFPNYSSELNVNALLLGDSALYLCASSLVDISTGELFFGEGSRLTVL.

Of note for this clone: The sequenced fragment ends 3 residues before the CDR3 boundary, so the rest is inferred from the germline J gene. V gene TRBV20-1 combines with J gene TRBJ2-5; TRBD2 matches at 11 bases. The J segment lost 2 bases and the V segment lost 5 bases, leaving 7 bases of the junction unmatched. The CDR3 contains 15 residues. The germline CDR1 and CDR2 sequences are DFQATT and SNEGSKA (reference sequence). The CDR3 loop reads CSAARLAGRQETQYF. The covered CDR3 bases are TGCAGTGCTGCCCGACTAGCGGGGAGACAAGAGACC.

Turning to this clone: Read coverage stops 3 residues before the CDR3 terminus; the germline J gene supplies the remainder. V is TRBV13 and J is TRBJ1-1; 8 nucleotides match TRBD1. This CDR3 is built from 15 residues. The V and J ends lost 4 bases and 6 bases, in that order; junction bases with no gene match: 10. From germline, CDR1 is PRHDT and CDR2 FYEKMQ (reference sequence). The CDR3 bases that were read are TGTGCCAGCAGCTCCTCTCAGGGGGCGTTGGCTGAA. This translates into CASSSSQGALAE. The CDR3 in full is CASSSSQGALAEAFF.

About this clone: The read terminates 3 residues ahead of where the CDR3 ends, so the germline J gene completes it. The V call is TRBV20-1, the J call TRBJ2-7, with TRBD1 as a possible D gene (7 bases). Germline lookup yields CDR1 DFQATT and CDR2 SNEGSKA (reference sequence). Trimming took 3 bases from V and 1 from J, leaving 16 bases between them. The CDR3 runs 15 residues. The sequenced CDR3 bases are TGCAGTGCTAGTCCTCCAGGGGGGTTTTCCTACGAG. Translation: CSASPPGGFSYE. The complete CDR3 reads CSASPPGGFSYEQYF.

For this clone: With the read ending 3 residues before the CDR3 end, the germline J gene is used to fill in that end. J is TRBJ2-3 and V is TRBV12-3 or TRBV12-4; TRBD1 might be the D (5 bases). V was trimmed by 1 base and J by 5 bases, leaving 10 bases between them. The CDR3 totals 14 residues. CDR3 bases read: TGTGCCAGCAGTTTAGGGGGCCGCGGAGATACG. It translates to CASSLGGRGDT. The whole CDR3 sequence is CASSLGGRGDTQYF.

Worth noting for this clone: The read is 3 residues too short to cover the CDR3 end, so that end is filled in from the germline J gene. The V and J genes are TRBV2 and TRBJ1-4; D is possibly TRBD1 (5 bases). The CDR3 is made up of 15 amino acids. Germline V gene data show CDR1 as SNHLY and CDR2 as FYNNEI. The CDR3 DNA, read in part, is TGTGCCAGCAGTGAATGGGGGGGTTACGATTCACCA. Encoded protein: CASSEWGGYDSP. The entire CDR3 protein is CASSEWGGYDSPLFF.

A remark on this clone: The read stops 3 residues short of the end of the CDR3; the missing end is completed from the germline J gene. This chain joins TRBV6-4 and TRBJ2-3; a weak D match, TRBD2 (5 bases). The CDR3 sequence is 14 residues long. Between the trimmed V and J ends, which lost 0 bases and 6 bases, there was a span of 10 bases. Germline V CDR1 and CDR2: MRHNA, SNTAGT. CDR3 DNA, as far as it was read: TGTGCCAGCAGTGACTCCCTAGCCGGGGATACG. Its translation: CASSDSLAGDT. The entire CDR3 protein is CASSDSLAGDTQYF.

Regarding this clone: The missing CDR3 end, 3 residues past where the read stops, is filled in from the germline J gene. V is TRBV2 and J is TRBJ1-5, with 7 positions matching TRBD1. CDR3 length: 15 residues. The germline CDR1 and CDR2 sequences are SNHLY and FYNNEI. V lost 2 bases and J lost 8; bases outside the gene matches: 9. The covered CDR3 bases are TGTGCCAGCAGTGAAATTGGAGGGGGCAAGGAGCCC. This sequence encodes CASSEIGGGKEP. The complete CDR3 protein is CASSEIGGGKEPQHF.

As to this clone: The read ends 3 residues before the CDR3 terminus; that terminus is restored from the germline J gene. V is TRBV11-1 and J is TRBJ2-5; TRBD2 agrees at 7 bases. The CDR3 is 15 residues long. Germline lookup yields CDR1 SGHAT and CDR2 FQDESV (reference sequence). This CDR3 reads CASRPSGDTTDTQYF. The CDR3 bases that were read are TGTGCCAGCAGACCAAGCGGGGATACGACAGATACC.

About this clone: The read ends 3 residues early relative to the CDR3; the germline J gene fills the gap. The V and J genes are TRBV11-2 and TRBJ2-3; 12 bases align to TRBD2. V trimming: 4 bases; J trimming: 8 bases; junction bases outside the gene matches: 7. The CDR3 spans 15 residues. Germline V gene data show CDR1 as SGHAT and CDR2 as FQNNGV. CDR3 sequence reads: CASSYPSGGAVTQYF. The sequenced CDR3 bases are TGTGCCAGCAGCTATCCTAGCGGGGGGGCCGTTACG.

Of note for this clone: The read terminates 3 residues ahead of where the CDR3 ends, so the germline J gene completes it. V is TRBV19 and J is TRBJ2-4, with TRBD1 identical over 12 bases. Per germline, CDR1 LNHDA and CDR2 SQIVND (reference sequence). The CDR3 spans 15 residues. This chain's CDR3 is CASSATGTGGYGQYF. The sequenced CDR3 bases are TGTGCCAGTAGCGCCACCGGGACAGGGGGCTATGGT.

Of note for this clone: From the germline J gene comes the end of the CDR3, since the read stops 3 residues before it. The V gene is TRBV19, the J gene TRBJ2-3; tentatively, D is TRBD2 (5 bases). Germline CDR1 is LNHDA and CDR2 is SQIVND (reference sequence). This CDR3 contains 13 residues. The sequenced part of the CDR3 DNA is TGTGCCAGTAGTATAGACGGGGAAGAGACG. It encodes CASSIDGEET. The CDR3 in its entirety is CASSIDGEETQYF.

Turning to this clone: The DNA ends 3 residues before the CDR3 does, and the rest of the CDR3 is filled in from the germline J gene. This sequence joins TRBV18 and TRBJ1-1, with D maybe TRBD1 (5 bases). This CDR3 spans 14 amino acids. Germline V gives CDR1 KGHSH, CDR2 LQKENI. Partial CDR3 DNA: TGTGCCAGCTCACCCTCGGGGGACTGGGAGACA. This encodes CASSPSGDWET. The complete CDR3 sequence is CASSPSGDWETAFF.

Concerning this clone: The CDR3 end lies 3 residues beyond the end of the read and is filled in from the germline J gene. V gene TRBV7-2 combines with J gene TRBJ2-1, with TRBD2 matching 10 bases. V was clipped by 4 bases and J by 7 bases; unmatched bases: 7. This CDR3 is built from 15 residues. CDR1 is SGHTA, CDR2 FQGNSA, per germline. The CDR3 is CASSSSGGASNEQFF. The DNA read from the CDR3 is TGTGCCAGCAGCTCCAGCGGGGGGGCCAGTAATGAG.

On this clone: The CDR3 extends 3 residues past the end of the read, so its final part is completed from the germline J gene. The V gene is TRBV18, the J gene TRBJ1-2, with D perhaps matching TRBD1 (5 bases). The CDR3 totals 14 residues. The germline V gene has CDR1 KGHSH and CDR2 LQKENI. The CDR3 DNA, read in part, is TGTGCCAGCTCACCCCGGCAGGGCCCATACGAC. Its protein is CASSPRQGPYD. From start to end, the CDR3 is CASSPRQGPYDYTF.

Of note for this clone: The read ends 3 residues early relative to the CDR3; the germline J gene fills the gap. The gene calls are TRBV18 and TRBJ2-3, with TRBD2 as a possible D gene (6 bases). The V gene's germline CDR1 is KGHSH and CDR2 LQKENI. Deletions cut 6 bases from V and 2 bases from J, with 15 bases between. This CDR3 has 15 residues. Incomplete CDR3 DNA: TGTGCCAGCTCCCCCGCCGGGACTCTCACAGATACG. Protein: CASSPAGTLTDT. The whole CDR3 reads CASSPAGTLTDTQYF. Using reference TRBV18 and TRBJ2-3 for the parts outside the CDR3, the full variable domain is NAGVMQNPRHLVRRRGQEARLRCSPMKGHSHVYWYRQLPEEGLKFMVYLQKENIIDESGMPKERFSAEFPKEGPSILRIQQVVRGDSAAYFCASSPAGTLTDTQYFGPGTRLTVL.

In regard to this clone: The read terminates 3 residues before the CDR3 end, so the remaining end is supplied by the germline J gene. The chain joins TRBV4-1 to TRBJ1-2; D unresolved. The V end lost 1 base, the J end lost 7 bases, and 16 bases lay between the germline ends. Germline CDR1 is MGHRA and CDR2 is YSYEKL. CDR3 length: 15 residues. The CDR3 loop is CASSQVPVGASGYTF. Partial CDR3 DNA: TGCGCCAGCAGCCAAGTACCGGTGGGCGCGTCTGGC.

Worth noting for this clone: The read terminates 3 residues before the CDR3 end, so the remaining end is supplied by the germline J gene. This chain connects TRBV20-1 to TRBJ2-1; TRBD1 aligns across 9 bases. With 0 bases clipped from V and 9 bases from J, the junction kept 9 bases outside the gene matches. The CDR3 is 15 residues long. Per germline, CDR1 DFQATT and CDR2 SNEGSKA (reference sequence). The CDR3 DNA, read in part, is TGCAGTGCTAGAGATACAGGGACAGGGTCGTTTGAG. The encoded protein is CSARDTGTGSFE. The whole CDR3 region reads CSARDTGTGSFEQFF.

Comment on this clone: The read ends 3 residues early relative to the CDR3; the germline J gene fills the gap. This chain links TRBV18 with TRBJ2-2, with D possibly TRBD1 on 5 matching bases. Germline CDR1 KGHSH, CDR2 LQKENI. CDR3 length equals 16 residues. CDR3 DNA, as far as it was read: TGTGCCAGCTCACGGCAGGGTCTAACAACTAATGAAAAG. This translates into CASSRQGLTTNEK. The CDR3 in its entirety is CASSRQGLTTNEKLFF.

Regarding this clone: Read data end 3 residues before the CDR3 end; the end is taken from the germline J gene. V and J are TRBV6-2 or TRBV6-3 and TRBJ2-2; possible D gene TRBD1, 5 bases. The germline gives CDR1 MNHEY, CDR2 SVGEGT. Trimming took off 0 bases at V and 1 base at J, with 9 bases between the two ends. The CDR3 length is 16 residues. This CDR3 is CASSYSGAWNTGELFF. The sequenced part of the CDR3 DNA is TGTGCCAGCAGTTACTCAGGGGCCTGGAACACCGGGGAG.

Incomplete CDR3 DNA: TGTGCCAGCTCAATGGGGGGGTCCTACGAC. It is translated as CASSMGGSYD. Given in full, the CDR3 is CASSMGGSYDYTF. The chain combines TRBV18 with TRBJ1-2; weak D call: TRBD1 (5 bases). The read gets to within 3 residues of the CDR3 end, and the germline J gene fills in the rest. CDR3 size: 13 residues. Germline CDR1 reads KGHSH; CDR2 reads LQKENI.

About this clone: The DNA ends 3 residues before the CDR3 does, and the rest of the CDR3 is filled in from the germline J gene. The V gene is TRBV7-2, the J gene TRBJ1-1; D is possibly TRBD1 (6 bases). There are 14 residues in the CDR3. Trimming removed 4 bases at V and 4 bases at J, with 13 bases between. Per germline, CDR1 SGHTA and CDR2 FQGNSA. CDR3 bases read: TGTGCCAGCAGCTACCTGGACAGCGGCACTGAA. Its translation: CASSYLDSGTE. The entire CDR3 reads CASSYLDSGTEAFF.

Of note for this clone: Mismatch with germline at one junction end may stem from a read error. Sequencing ends 3 residues short of the CDR3 end; the germline J gene provides the rest. Other DNA sequences in the same sample also yield this CDR3. The chain employs TRBV2 and TRBJ1-3; a weak D match, TRBD1 (6 bases). The CDR3 contains 16 residues. In germline, CDR1 is SNHLY, CDR2 FYNNEI. CDR3 amino acids: CASRGQPTTSGNTIYF. The DNA read from the CDR3 is TGTGCCAGCAGAGGACAGCCAACTACCTCTGGAAACACT.

For this clone: The read ends 3 residues shy of where the CDR3 ends; the end is completed using the germline J gene. The V and J genes are TRBV6-2 or TRBV6-3 and TRBJ1-2, with D perhaps matching TRBD1 (6 bases). The CDR3 has 14 residues. Germline-derived CDR1 and CDR2 are MNHEY and SVGEGT. The sequenced part of the CDR3 DNA is TGTGCCAGCAGTTATGGAGCAGGGGTTTACGAA. This gives the protein CASSYGAGVYE. The whole CDR3 protein reads CASSYGAGVYEYTF.

In the case of this clone: The read falls 3 residues short of the CDR3 end, and the missing part is taken from the germline J gene. This chain links TRBV18 with TRBJ1-2; D is undetermined. Trimming shortened V by 0 bases and J by 0 bases, and 8 bases separated the two germline ends. CDR3 length: 15 amino acids. Per the germline V gene, CDR1 is KGHSH and CDR2 is LQKENI. This chain's CDR3 is CASSPPGSTNYGYTF. Incomplete CDR3 DNA: TGTGCCAGCTCACCACCGGGCAGTACTAACTATGGC.

Regarding this clone: The CDR3 extends 3 residues past the end of the read, so its final part is completed from the germline J gene. The rearrangement uses TRBV11-1 and TRBJ2-1; D gene uncertain. CDR1 and CDR2 (germline): SGHAT, FQDESV (reference sequence). V gave up 2 bases and J gave up 6 bases, with 8 bases separating them. This CDR3 contains 13 residues. The CDR3 bases that were read are TGTGCCAGCAGCTTAAGCTCGTCCAATGAG. Protein: CASSLSSSNE. The full CDR3 protein is CASSLSSSNEQFF.

Comments on this clone: Coverage ceases 3 residues before the CDR3 finishes, and the germline J gene fills in the end. The rearrangement uses TRBV7-2 and TRBJ2-1; D might be TRBD1 or TRBD2, each matching 5 bases. The germline V gene encodes CDR1 SGHTA and CDR2 FQGNSA. Trimming removed 4 bases at V and 9 bases at J, with 19 bases between. The length of the CDR3 is 15 residues. CDR3 protein: CASSSATRGASEQFF. The CDR3 DNA, read in part, is TGTGCCAGCAGCTCGGCCACTCGAGGGGCCAGTGAG.